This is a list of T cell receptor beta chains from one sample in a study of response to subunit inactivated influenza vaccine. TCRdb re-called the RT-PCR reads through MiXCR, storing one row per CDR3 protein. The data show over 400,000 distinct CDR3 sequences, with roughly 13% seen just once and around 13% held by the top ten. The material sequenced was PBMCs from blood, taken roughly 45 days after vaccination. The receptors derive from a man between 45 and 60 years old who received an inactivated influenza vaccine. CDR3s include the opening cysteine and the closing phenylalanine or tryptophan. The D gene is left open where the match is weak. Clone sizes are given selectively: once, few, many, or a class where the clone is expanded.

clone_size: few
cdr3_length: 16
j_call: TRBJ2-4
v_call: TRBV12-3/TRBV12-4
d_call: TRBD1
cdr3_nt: TGTGCCAGCAGTCCCCGGGACAGGCTATCCCTGGGCATTCAGTACTTC
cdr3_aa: CASSPRDRLSLGIQYF

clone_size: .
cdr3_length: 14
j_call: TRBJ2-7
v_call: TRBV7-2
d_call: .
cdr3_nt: TGTGCCAGCAGCTCGACAGAGATTGCCTACGAGCAGTACTTC
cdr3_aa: CASSSTEIAYEQYF

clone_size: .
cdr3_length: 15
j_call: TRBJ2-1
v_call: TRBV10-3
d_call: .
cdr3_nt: TGTGCCATCAGTTCCCCTGGGGGGGCAGGGGATGAGCAGTTCTTC
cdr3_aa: CAISSPGGAGDEQFF

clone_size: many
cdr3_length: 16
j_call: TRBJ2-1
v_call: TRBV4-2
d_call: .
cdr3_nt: TGTGCCAGCAGCCCCCGGGTCGGGGGGCCTGAGAATGAGCAGTTCTTC
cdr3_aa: CASSPRVGGPENEQFF

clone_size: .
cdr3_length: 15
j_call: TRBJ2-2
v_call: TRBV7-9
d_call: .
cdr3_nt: TGTGCCAGCAGCGTGACGGGGGCGCACACCGGGGAGCTGTTTTTT
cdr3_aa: CASSVTGAHTGELFF

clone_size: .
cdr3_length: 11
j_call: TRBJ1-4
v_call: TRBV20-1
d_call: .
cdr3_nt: TGCAGTGCTGGCCGAGTGGAAAAACTGTTTTTT
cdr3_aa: CSAGRVEKLFF

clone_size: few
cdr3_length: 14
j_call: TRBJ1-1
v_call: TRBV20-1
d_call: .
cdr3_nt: TGCAGTGCCCCAGGGCCGGGTGGGAACACTGAAGCTTTCTTT
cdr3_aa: CSAPGPGGNTEAFF

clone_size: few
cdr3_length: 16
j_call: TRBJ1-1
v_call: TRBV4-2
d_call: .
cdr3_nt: TGTGCCAGCAGCCAAGATTTTGGGGGCCCGAACACTGAAGCTTTCTTT
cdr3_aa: CASSQDFGGPNTEAFF

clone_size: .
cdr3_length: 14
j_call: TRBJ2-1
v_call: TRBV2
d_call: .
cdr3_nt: TGTGCTTCCTGTGTGCGGAACTCCTACAATGAGCAGTTCTTC
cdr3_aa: CASCVRNSYNEQFF

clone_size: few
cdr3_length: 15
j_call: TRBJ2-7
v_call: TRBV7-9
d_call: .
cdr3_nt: TGTGCCAGCAGCTTAGCCACAGCAGGAGTGGGGGAGCAGTACTTC
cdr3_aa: CASSLATAGVGEQYF

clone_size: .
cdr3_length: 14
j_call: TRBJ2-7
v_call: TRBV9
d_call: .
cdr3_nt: TGTGCCAGCAGCCGGGGGGCCAATGGGGAGGAGCAGTACTTC
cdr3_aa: CASSRGANGEEQYF

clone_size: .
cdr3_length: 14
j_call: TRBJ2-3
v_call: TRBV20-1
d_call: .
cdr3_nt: TGCAGTGCTCTCCGGGACCCAGCCACAGATACGCAGTATTTT
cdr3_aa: CSALRDPATDTQYF

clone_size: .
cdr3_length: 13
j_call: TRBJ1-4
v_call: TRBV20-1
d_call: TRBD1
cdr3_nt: TGCAGTGCCCCGGACAGGGTCAATGAAAAACTGTTTTTT
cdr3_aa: CSAPDRVNEKLFF

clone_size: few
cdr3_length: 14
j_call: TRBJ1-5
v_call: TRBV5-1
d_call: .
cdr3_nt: TGCGCCAGCAGCTTCATTGGGGGGGAGCAGCCCCAGCATTTT
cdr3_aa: CASSFIGGEQPQHF

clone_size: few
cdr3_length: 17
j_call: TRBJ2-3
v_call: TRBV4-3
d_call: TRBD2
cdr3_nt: TGCGCCAGCAGCCAAGATTCCAGCGGGGGGCTTTGGGATACGCAGTATTTT
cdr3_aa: CASSQDSSGGLWDTQYF

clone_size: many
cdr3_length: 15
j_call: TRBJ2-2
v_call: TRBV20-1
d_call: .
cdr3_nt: TGCAGTGCTAGAGCTTTGGGAAAAGGGGCCGGGGAGCTGTTTTTT
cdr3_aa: CSARALGKGAGELFF

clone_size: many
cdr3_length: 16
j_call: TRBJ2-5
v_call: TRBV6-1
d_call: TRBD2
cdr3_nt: TGTGCCAGCAGGAGGGGGACTAGCGGACTACAAGAGACCCAGTACTTC
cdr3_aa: CASRRGTSGLQETQYF

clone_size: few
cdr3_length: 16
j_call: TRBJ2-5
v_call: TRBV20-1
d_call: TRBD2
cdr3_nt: TGCAGTGCTAGAGATGGATCTAGCGGGAGTGGAGAGACCCAGTACTTC
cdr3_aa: CSARDGSSGSGETQYF

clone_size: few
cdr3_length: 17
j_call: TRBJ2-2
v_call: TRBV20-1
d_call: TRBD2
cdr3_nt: TGCAGTGCTAGGGCTTCGACTAGCGGGAGAAAAGTCGGGGAGCTGTTTTTT
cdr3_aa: CSARASTSGRKVGELFF

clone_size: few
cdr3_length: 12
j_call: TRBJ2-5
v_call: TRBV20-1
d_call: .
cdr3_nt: TGCAGTGCTACGCAGGGCCCGCTATCCCAGTACTTC
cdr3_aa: CSATQGPLSQYF

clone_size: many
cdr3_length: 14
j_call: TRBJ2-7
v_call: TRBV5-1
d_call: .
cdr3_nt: TGCGCCAGCAGCTTGGGAGGGGAAGGAGGCGAGCAGTACTTC
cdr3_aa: CASSLGGEGGEQYF

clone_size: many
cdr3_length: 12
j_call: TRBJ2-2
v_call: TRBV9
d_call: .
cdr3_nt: TGTGCCAGCAGCGCCCGCCCCGGGGAGCTGTTTTTT
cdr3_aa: CASSARPGELFF

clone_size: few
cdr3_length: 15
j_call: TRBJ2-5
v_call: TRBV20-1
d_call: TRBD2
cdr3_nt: TGCAGTGCTAGTCCGGCTAGCGGAACCCAAGAGACCCAGTACTTC
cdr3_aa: CSASPASGTQETQYF

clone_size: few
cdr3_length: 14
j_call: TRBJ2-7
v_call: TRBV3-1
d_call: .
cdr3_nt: TGTGCCAGCAGCCAAGAGTCACGGAAGAGGGAGCAGTACTTC
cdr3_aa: CASSQESRKREQYF

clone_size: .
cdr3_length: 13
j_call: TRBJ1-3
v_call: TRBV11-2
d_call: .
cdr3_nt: TGTGCCAGCAGCTTATTTTCGAGGAACACCATATATTTT
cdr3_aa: CASSLFSRNTIYF

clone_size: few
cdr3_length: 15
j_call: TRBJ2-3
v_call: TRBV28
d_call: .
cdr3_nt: TGTGCCAGCAGGGGCGGGGACGCCCGCACAGATACGCAGTATTTT
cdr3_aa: CASRGGDARTDTQYF